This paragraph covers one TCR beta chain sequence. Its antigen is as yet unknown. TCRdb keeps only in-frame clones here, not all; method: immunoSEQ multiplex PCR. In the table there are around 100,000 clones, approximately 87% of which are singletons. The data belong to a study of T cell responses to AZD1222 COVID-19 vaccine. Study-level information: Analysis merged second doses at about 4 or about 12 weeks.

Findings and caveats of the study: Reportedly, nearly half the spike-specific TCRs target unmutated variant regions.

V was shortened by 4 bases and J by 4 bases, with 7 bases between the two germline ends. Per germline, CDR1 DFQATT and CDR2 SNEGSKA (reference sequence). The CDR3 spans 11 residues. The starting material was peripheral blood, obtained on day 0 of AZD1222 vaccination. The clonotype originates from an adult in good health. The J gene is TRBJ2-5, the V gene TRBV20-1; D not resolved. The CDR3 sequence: CSATIAETQYF. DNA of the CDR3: TGCAGTGCTACGATTGCAGAGACCCAGTACTTC.